One and the same sample provided the 11 T cell receptor beta chains below, sequenced in a study of CDR3 diversity in severe acne. Each CDR3 protein is one row after TCRdb ran MiXCR on the PCR reads. Among about 85,000 distinct CDR3 sequences listed, around 50% were seen once. Material for sequencing was blood. Receptors originate from a male donor in good health, serving as a control.

The chain carries TRBV29-1 and TRBJ1-2; maybe TRBD1 (6 bases). Germline V CDR1 and CDR2: SQVTM, ANQGSEA. The CDR3 extends over 14 amino acids. V lost 3 bases and J lost 8, with 19 bases in between. The CDR3 DNA follows: TGCAGCGTTGAGGGGGGCGACAGACTCGAGGGCTACACCTTC. Amino acid sequence: CSVEGGDRLEGYTF.

This clonotype has just one count. The V and J genes are TRBV6-5 and TRBJ2-7; D may be TRBD1 (6 bases). The ends were cut back, 5 bases at V and 4 bases at J, with 12 bases in the middle. CDR3 size: 13 residues. CDR1 and CDR2 (germline): MNHEY, SVGAGI. CDR3: CASSDGQRYEQYF. The CDR3 coding sequence is TGTGCCAGCAGTGATGGACAGAGGTACGAGCAGTACTTC.

Here the CDR3 DNA reads TGCAGTGCTAGAGTTGCCGGCACAGATACGCAGTATTTT. Translation gives CSARVAGTDTQYF. The chain is built from TRBV20-1 and TRBJ2-3; D unresolved. V gave up 1 base and J gave up 1 base, with 6 bases separating them. Looked up from germline, CDR1 is DFQATT and CDR2 is SNEGSKA (reference sequence). The CDR3 contains 13 residues.

This clonotype was recorded many times. The chain uses TRBV5-1 and TRBJ2-1; tentative D call: TRBD2 (7 bases). This CDR3 has 14 residues. The ends were cut back, 3 bases at V and 8 bases at J, with 15 bases in the middle. Per germline, CDR1 SGHRS and CDR2 YFSETQ. The CDR3 sequence: CASSSWGGVDEQFF. The DNA for the CDR3 is TGCGCCAGCAGCTCCTGGGGGGGCGTCGATGAGCAGTTCTTC. Full variable domain (missing parts from reference TRBV5-1 and TRBJ2-1): KAGVTQTPRYLIKTRGQQVTLSCSPISGHRSVSWYQQTPGQGLQFLFEYFSETQRNKGNFPGRFSGRQFSNSRSEMNVSTLELGDSALYLCASSSWGGVDEQFFGPGTRLTVL.

The CDR3 reads CASSPWPSRISNQPQHF. DNA for the CDR3: TGTGCCAGCAGTCCCTGGCCGTCCCGCATTAGCAATCAGCCCCAGCATTTT. The chain combines TRBV25-1 with TRBJ1-5; D call uncertain. The CDR3 is 17 residues long. Germline V CDR1 and CDR2: MGHDK, SYGVNS. V was pared by 5 bases and J by 0 bases, with 17 bases between.

The rearrangement links TRBV12-3 or TRBV12-4 to TRBJ2-5; D unclear. The J call may be wrong; the DNA end is better matched by TRBJ2-7. The CDR3 is made up of 15 amino acids. CDR3 nucleotides: TGTGCCAGCAGTCGTCGAGACACGGCTGATTACGAGCAGTACTTC. It encodes CASSRRDTADYEQYF.

This clonotype appeared once. The chain joins TRBV6-1 to TRBJ2-7; D could derive from TRBD1 or TRBD2 (5 bases each). The CDR3 covers 14 residues. The V end was cut by 9 bases, the J end by 0 bases, with 15 bases between. Germline CDR1 and CDR2: MNHNS and SASEGT. The chain's CDR3 is CASSSGGSSYEQYF. The CDR3 region has the DNA TGTGCCAGTAGTAGTGGGGGAAGCTCCTACGAGCAGTACTTC.

This clonotype occurred a few times. This rearrangement joins TRBV6-5 to TRBJ2-5; weak D call: TRBD2 (6 bases). V gave up 7 bases and J gave up 5 bases, with 20 bases separating them. Germline CDR1 reads MNHEY; CDR2 reads SVGAGI. The CDR3 is 15 amino acids. CDR3 region: CASTRRGSGWETQYF. CDR3 sequence (DNA): TGTGCCAGCACCCGACGGGGGAGTGGTTGGGAGACCCAGTACTTC.

This clonotype appeared many times. This chain connects TRBV24-1 to TRBJ1-1; D gene ambiguous. Germline CDR1 KGHDR, CDR2 SFDVKD. This CDR3 comprises 14 residues. Trimming took off 3 bases at V and 3 bases at J, with 10 bases between the two ends. In nucleotides, the CDR3 is TGTGCCACCAGTGATCGGAGCATGGACACTGAAGCTTTCTTT. Amino acid sequence: CATSDRSMDTEAFF.

This clonotype was detected ten times or more. This chain uses TRBV6-5 with TRBJ2-5; 10 nucleotides align to TRBD2. The CDR3 contains 14 residues. The V gene's germline CDR1 is MNHEY and CDR2 SVGAGI. The V gene end was trimmed by 2 bases and the J gene end by 4 bases; junction bases not matched to a gene: 1. CDR3 sequence (DNA): TGTGCCAGCAGTTACCGACTAGCGGGAGAGACCCAGTACTTC. It specifies CASSYRLAGETQYF.

This clonotype occurred many times. This chain joins TRBV5-8 and TRBJ1-4; weak D call: TRBD1 (5 bases). Per germline, CDR1 SGHTS and CDR2 YDEGEE. This CDR3 is built from 13 residues. V lost 0 bases, J lost 7 bases, and 7 bases lay in between. In DNA, the CDR3 is TGTGCCAGCAGCTTGGGGGACGGTGAAAAACTGTTTTTT. Its translation is CASSLGDGEKLFF.